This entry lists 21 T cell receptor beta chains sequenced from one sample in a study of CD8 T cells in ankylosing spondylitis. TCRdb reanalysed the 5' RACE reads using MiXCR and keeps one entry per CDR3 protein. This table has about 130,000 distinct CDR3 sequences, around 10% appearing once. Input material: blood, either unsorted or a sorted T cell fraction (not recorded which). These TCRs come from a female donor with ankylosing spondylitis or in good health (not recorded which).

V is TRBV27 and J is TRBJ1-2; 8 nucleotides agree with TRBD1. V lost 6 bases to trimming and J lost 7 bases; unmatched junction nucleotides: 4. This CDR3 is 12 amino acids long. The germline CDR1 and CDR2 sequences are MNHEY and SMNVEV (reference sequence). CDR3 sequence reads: CASRTGASGYTF. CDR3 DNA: TGTGCCAGCAGGACAGGGGCGAGTGGCTACACCTTC.

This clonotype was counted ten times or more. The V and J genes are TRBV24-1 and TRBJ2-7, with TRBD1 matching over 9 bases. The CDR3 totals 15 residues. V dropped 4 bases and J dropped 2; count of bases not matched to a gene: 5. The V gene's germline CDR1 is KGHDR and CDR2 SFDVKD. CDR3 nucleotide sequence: TGTGCCACCAGTGAAGGGACAGGGCGTCCCTACGAGCAGTACTTC. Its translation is CATSEGTGRPYEQYF.

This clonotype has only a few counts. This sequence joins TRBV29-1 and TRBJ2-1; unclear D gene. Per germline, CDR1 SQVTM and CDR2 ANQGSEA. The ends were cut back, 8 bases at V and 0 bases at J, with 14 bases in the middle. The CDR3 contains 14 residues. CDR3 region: CSSCGESSYNEQFF. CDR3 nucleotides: TGCAGCTCTTGCGGCGAGAGCTCCTACAATGAGCAGTTCTTC.

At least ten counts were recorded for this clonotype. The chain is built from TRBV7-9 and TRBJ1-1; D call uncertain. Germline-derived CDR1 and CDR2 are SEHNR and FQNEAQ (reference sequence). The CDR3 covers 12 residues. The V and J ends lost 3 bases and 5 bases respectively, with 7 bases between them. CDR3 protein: CASSFWETEAFF. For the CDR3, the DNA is TGTGCCAGCAGCTTCTGGGAGACTGAAGCTTTCTTT.

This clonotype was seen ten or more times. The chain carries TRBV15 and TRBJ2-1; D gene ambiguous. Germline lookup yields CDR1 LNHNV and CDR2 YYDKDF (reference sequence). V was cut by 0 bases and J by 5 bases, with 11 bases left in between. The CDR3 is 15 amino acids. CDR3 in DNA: TGTGCCACCAGCAGAGATCTGAGGCACGACAATGAGCAGTTCTTC. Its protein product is CATSRDLRHDNEQFF.

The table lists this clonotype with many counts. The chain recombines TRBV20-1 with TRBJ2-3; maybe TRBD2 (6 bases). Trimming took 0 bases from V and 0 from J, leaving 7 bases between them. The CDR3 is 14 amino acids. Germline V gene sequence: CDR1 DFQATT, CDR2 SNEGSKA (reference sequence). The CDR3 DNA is TGCAGTGCTAGAGATGGGACTAGCACAGATACGCAGTATTTT. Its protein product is CSARDGTSTDTQYF.

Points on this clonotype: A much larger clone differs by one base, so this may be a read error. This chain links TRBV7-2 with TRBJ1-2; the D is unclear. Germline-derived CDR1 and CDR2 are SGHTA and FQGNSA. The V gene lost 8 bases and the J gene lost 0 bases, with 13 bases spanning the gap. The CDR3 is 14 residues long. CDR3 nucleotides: TGTGCCAGCGGCTGGGTTCAAGCTAACTATGGCTACACCTTC. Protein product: CASGWVQANYGYTF.

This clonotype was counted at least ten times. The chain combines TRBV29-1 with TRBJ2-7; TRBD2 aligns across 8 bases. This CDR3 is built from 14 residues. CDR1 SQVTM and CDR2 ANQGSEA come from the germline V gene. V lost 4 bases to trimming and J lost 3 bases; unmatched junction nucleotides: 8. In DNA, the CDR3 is TGCAGCGTTGGCCGGGGGGGAGTATTCTACGAGCAGTACTTC. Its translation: CSVGRGGVFYEQYF.

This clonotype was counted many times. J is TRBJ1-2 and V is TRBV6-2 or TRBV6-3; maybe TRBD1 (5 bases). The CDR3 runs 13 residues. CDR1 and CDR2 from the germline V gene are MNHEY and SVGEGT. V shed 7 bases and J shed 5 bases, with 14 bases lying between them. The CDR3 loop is CASTQGAAYGYTF. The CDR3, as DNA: TGTGCCAGCACCCAAGGGGCGGCTTATGGCTACACCTTC.

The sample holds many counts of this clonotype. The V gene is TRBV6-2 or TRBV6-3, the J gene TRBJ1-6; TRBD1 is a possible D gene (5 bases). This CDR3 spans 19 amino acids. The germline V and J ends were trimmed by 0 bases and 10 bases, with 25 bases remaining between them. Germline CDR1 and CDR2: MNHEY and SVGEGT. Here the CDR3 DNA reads TGTGCCAGCAGTTACTCGCCCAGGGATGCTTTTTTGCCCGCCTCACCCCTCCACTTT. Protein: CASSYSPRDAFLPASPLHF.

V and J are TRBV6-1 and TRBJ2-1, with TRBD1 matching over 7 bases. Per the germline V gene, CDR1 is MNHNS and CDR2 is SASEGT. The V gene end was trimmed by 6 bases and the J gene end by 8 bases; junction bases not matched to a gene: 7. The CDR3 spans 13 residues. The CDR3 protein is CASRLGQFDEQFF. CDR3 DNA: TGTGCCAGCAGGTTGGGACAGTTCGATGAGCAGTTCTTC.

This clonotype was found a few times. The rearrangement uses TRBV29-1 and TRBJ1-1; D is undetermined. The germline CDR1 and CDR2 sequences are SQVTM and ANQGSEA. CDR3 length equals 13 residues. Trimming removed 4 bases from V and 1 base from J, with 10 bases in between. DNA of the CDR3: TGCAGCGTTGCAGAACACCCGAACACTGAAGCTTTCTTT. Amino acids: CSVAEHPNTEAFF.

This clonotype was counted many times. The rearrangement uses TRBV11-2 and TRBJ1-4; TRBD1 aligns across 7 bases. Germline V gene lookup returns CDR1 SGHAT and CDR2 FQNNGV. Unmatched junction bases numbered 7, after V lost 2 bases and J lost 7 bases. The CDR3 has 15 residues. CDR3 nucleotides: TGTGCCAGCAGCTTAAGTGGGACAGAAGTTGAAAAACTGTTTTTT. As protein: CASSLSGTEVEKLFF.

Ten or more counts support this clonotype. CDR3 loop: CASSLVSGYNEQFF. The DNA of the CDR3 is TGCGCCAGCAGCTTGGTCTCCGGGTACAATGAGCAGTTCTTC. The chain joins TRBV5-1 to TRBJ2-1; the D is unclear. Looked up from germline, CDR1 is SGHRS and CDR2 is YFSETQ. The CDR3 has 14 amino acids. V was trimmed by 0 bases and J by 4 bases, leaving 8 bases between them.

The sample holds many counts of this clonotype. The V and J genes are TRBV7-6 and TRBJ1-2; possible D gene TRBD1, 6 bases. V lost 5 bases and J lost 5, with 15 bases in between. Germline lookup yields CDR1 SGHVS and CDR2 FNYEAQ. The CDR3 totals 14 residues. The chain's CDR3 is CASSPRGQRYGYTF. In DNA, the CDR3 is TGTGCCAGCAGCCCAAGGGGACAACGGTATGGCTACACCTTC.

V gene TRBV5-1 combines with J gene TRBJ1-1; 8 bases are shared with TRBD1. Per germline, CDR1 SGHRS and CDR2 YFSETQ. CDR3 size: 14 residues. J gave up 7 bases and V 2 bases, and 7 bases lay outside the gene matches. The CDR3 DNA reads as TGCGCCAGCAGCTTCAGGACAGGGAGGAATGAAGCTTTCTTT. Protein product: CASSFRTGRNEAFF. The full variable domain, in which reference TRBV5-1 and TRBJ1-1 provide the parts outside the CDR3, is KAGVTQTPRYLIKTRGQQVTLSCSPISGHRSVSWYQQTPGQGLQFLFEYFSETQRNKGNFPGRFSGRQFSNSRSEMNVSTLELGDSALYLCASSFRTGRNEAFFGQGTRLTVV.

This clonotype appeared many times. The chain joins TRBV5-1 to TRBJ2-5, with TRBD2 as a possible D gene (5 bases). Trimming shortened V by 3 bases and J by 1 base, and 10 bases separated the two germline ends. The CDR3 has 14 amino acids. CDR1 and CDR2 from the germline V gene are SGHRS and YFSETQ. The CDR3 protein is CASSYQTSQETQYF. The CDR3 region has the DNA TGCGCCAGCAGCTACCAAACTAGCCAAGAGACCCAGTACTTC.

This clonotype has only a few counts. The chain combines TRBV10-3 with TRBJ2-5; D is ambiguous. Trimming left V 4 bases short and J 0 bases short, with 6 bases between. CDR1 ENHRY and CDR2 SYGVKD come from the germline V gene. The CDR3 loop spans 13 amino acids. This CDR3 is CAISGDHQETQYF. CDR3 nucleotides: TGTGCCATCAGTGGGGATCACCAAGAGACCCAGTACTTC.

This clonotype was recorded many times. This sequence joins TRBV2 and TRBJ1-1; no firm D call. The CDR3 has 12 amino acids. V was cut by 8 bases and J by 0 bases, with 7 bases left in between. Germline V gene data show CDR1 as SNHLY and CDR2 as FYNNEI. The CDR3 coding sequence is TGTGCCAGCGGCTTCTTGAACACTGAAGCTTTCTTT. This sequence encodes CASGFLNTEAFF.

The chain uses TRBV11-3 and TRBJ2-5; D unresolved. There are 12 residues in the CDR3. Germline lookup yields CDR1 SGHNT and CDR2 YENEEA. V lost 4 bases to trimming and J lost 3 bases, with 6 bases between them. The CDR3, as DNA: TGTGCCAGCAGCTCTCCTAAAGAGACCCAGTACTTC. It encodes CASSSPKETQYF.

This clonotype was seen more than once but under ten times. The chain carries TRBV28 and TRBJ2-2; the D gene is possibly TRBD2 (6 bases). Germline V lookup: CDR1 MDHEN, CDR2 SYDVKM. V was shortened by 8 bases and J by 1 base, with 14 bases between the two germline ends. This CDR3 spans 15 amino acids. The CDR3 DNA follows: TGTGCCAGCGAAGTGGCGGGAAAGAACACCGGGGAGCTGTTTTTT. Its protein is CASEVAGKNTGELFF.